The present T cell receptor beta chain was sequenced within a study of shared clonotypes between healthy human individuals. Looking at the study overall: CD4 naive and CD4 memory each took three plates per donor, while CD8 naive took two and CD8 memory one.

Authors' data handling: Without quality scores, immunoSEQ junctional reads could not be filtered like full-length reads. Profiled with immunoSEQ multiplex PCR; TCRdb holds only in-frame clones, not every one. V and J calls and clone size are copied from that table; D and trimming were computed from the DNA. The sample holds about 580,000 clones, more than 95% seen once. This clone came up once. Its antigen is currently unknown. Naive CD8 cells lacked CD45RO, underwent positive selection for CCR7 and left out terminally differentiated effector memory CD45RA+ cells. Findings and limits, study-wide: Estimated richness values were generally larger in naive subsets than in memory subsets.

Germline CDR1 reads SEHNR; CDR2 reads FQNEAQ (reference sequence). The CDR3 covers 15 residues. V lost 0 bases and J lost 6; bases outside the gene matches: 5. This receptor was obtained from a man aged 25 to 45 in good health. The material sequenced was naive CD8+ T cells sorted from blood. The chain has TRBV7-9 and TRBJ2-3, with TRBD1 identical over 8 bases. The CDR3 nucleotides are TGTGCCAGCAGCTTAGCAAGCAGGGGGCAGGATACGCAGTATTTT. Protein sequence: CASSLASRGQDTQYF. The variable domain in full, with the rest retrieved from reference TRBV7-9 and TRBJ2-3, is DTGVSQNPRHKITKRGQNVTFRCDPISEHNRLYWYRQTLGQGPEFLTYFQNEAQLEKSRLLSDRFSAERPKGSFSTLEIQRTEQGDSAMYLCASSLASRGQDTQYFGPGTRLTVL.